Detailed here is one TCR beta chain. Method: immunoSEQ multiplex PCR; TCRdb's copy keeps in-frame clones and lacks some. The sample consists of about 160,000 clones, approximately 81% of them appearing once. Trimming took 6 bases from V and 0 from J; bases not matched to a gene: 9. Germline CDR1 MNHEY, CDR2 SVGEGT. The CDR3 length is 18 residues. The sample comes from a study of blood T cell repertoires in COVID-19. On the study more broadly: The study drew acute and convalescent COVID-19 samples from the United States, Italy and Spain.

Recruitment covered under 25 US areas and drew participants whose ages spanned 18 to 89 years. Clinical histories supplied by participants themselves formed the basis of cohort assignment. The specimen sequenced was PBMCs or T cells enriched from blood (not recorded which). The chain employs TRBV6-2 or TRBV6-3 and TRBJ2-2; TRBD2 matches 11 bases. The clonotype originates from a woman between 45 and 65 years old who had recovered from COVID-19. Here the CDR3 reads CASSPRGLADSNTGELFF. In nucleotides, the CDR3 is TGTGCCAGCAGCCCTAGGGGACTAGCGGATTCGAACACCGGGGAGCTGTTTTTT.